These 24 T cell receptor beta chains originate from one sample sequenced in a study of T cell repertoires in aging, cancer and after chemotherapy. Amplification of TCR beta used genomic DNA extracted from peripheral blood. A mixed TRB-A/B primer pool amplified rearranged TRB by multiplex touch-down PCR. Via MiXCR, TCRdb re-called the multiplex PCR reads, giving one row per CDR3 protein. Of 1,500 to 2,000 distinct CDR3 sequences detected, roughly 25% appear once; the ten largest clones hold about 20%. The sequencing sample was made of blood. The receptors were sampled from a human donor with a solid tumor.

By its share, this clonotype is medium-sized. J is TRBJ1-1 and V is TRBV6-5; unclear D gene. Germline assignment: CDR1 MNHEY and CDR2 SVGAGI. CDR3 length: 12 residues. Trimming took off 1 base at V and 5 bases at J, with 5 bases between the two ends. CDR3 protein: CASSYYGTEAFF. CDR3 nucleotides: TGTGCCAGCAGTTACTATGGGACTGAAGCTTTCTTT.

The V and J genes are TRBV28 and TRBJ1-3; no firm D call. CDR3 size: 16 residues. Trimming shortened V by 3 bases and J by 0 bases, and 12 bases separated the two germline ends. Per the germline V gene, CDR1 is MDHEN and CDR2 is SYDVKM. The CDR3: CASSFTLRISGNTIYF. The DNA of the CDR3 is TGTGCCAGCAGTTTTACTTTGAGGATCTCTGGAAACACCATATATTTT.

This clonotype is termed large. The chain employs TRBV12-3 or TRBV12-4 and TRBJ1-4, with 7 bases that match TRBD1. V shed 4 bases, J shed 6 bases, and the junction held 5 bases outside the gene matches. The CDR3 spans 14 residues. In nucleotides, the CDR3 is TGTGCCAGCAGTTCCCGGACAGGTCATGAAAAACTGTTTTTT. The encoded protein is CASSSRTGHEKLFF.

This clonotype is large (0.1 to 1%) in the sample. The chain combines TRBV10-3 with TRBJ2-7; 9 positions match TRBD2. The trim removed 7 bases at V and 3 bases at J, leaving 4 bases unmatched. This CDR3 spans 13 amino acids. Germline V lookup: CDR1 ENHRY, CDR2 SYGVKD. DNA for the CDR3: TGTGCCATCAATAGCGGGAGAGACTACGAGCAGTACTTC. This codes for CAINSGRDYEQYF.

CDR3 DNA: TGTGCCAGCAGCGGGTGGGGAGTTAGAAGCGGGGAGCTGTTTTTT. Its translation: CASSGWGVRSGELFF. The rearrangement uses TRBV28 and TRBJ2-2; D is possibly TRBD2 (5 bases). The CDR3 totals 15 residues. The V end lost 6 bases, the J end lost 7 bases, and 18 bases lay between the germline ends. CDR1 and CDR2 (germline): MDHEN, SYDVKM.

By frequency in the sample, this clonotype is large. The gene calls are TRBV19 and TRBJ2-7, with D possibly TRBD2 on 5 matching bases. The length of the CDR3 is 14 residues. V dropped 5 bases and J dropped 5 bases, with 16 bases sitting between them. Germline V CDR1 and CDR2: LNHDA, SQIVND (reference sequence). CDR3: CASSSGGGSNEQYF. The CDR3 DNA reads TGTGCCAGTAGTTCCGGCGGAGGATCCAACGAGCAGTACTTC.

This clonotype counts as large (0.1 to 1%). The V and J genes are TRBV20-1 and TRBJ2-5, with D possibly being TRBD2 (6 bases). CDR1 DFQATT and CDR2 SNEGSKA come from the germline V gene (reference sequence). This CDR3 comprises 15 residues. V was trimmed by 6 bases and J by 5 bases, leaving 22 bases between them. This CDR3 reads CSAAVSGSEAETQYF. The CDR3 DNA sequence: TGCAGTGCCGCGGTTAGCGGCAGTGAGGCGGAGACCCAGTACTTC.

This clonotype is termed medium-sized. This chain joins TRBV6-5 and TRBJ2-2, with 9 bases fitting TRBD2. Germline CDR1 is MNHEY and CDR2 is SVGAGI. V dropped 6 bases and J dropped 6; count of bases not matched to a gene: 14. The CDR3 is made up of 17 amino acids. CDR3 DNA: TGTGCCAGCAGGATCCGAGGAGTGGCGGGAGGGGCCGGGGAGCTGTTTTTT. Translation: CASRIRGVAGGAGELFF.

Judged by abundance, this clonotype is medium-sized. The chain recombines TRBV6-6 with TRBJ2-1; D is unresolved. The CDR3 length is 14 residues. CDR1 MNHNY and CDR2 SVGAGI come from the germline V gene (reference sequence). The V end was cut by 5 bases, the J end by 0 bases, with 8 bases between. For the CDR3, the DNA is TGTGCCAGCAGTCTCAGGAGCTCCTACAATGAGCAGTTCTTC. Protein product: CASSLRSSYNEQFF.

In this sample, this clonotype turned up a few times. The chain carries TRBV20-1 and TRBJ1-1, with 10 bases lining up with TRBD1. J gave up 3 bases and V 6 bases, and 1 base lay outside the gene matches. The CDR3 contains 12 residues. Germline V lookup: CDR1 DFQATT, CDR2 SNEGSKA (reference sequence). CDR3 coding DNA: TGCAGTGCAGGGACAGGGGACACTGAAGCTTTCTTT. Protein: CSAGTGDTEAFF.

Only one count was recorded for this clonotype. The chain employs TRBV6-5 and TRBJ1-1; D is perhaps TRBD1 (5 bases). With 7 bases removed from V and 2 bases from J, the gap between germline ends came to 14 bases. This CDR3 is 14 amino acids long. Germline CDR1 MNHEY, CDR2 SVGAGI. CDR3 in amino acids: CASNSGQKNTEAFF. The CDR3 nucleotides read TGTGCCAGCAACTCTGGACAAAAAAACACTGAAGCTTTCTTT.

The chain combines TRBV6-2 or TRBV6-3 with TRBJ2-2; D not resolved. CDR1 and CDR2 from the germline V gene are MNHEY and SVGEGT. The CDR3 length is 11 residues. V lost 2 bases, J lost 6 bases, and 1 base lay in between. CDR3 loop: CASSYPGELFF. CDR3 nucleotides: TGTGCCAGCAGTTACCCCGGGGAGCTGTTTTTT.

In its sample, this clonotype is large. The rearrangement uses TRBV19 and TRBJ1-4; D perhaps matches TRBD1 (6 bases). The CDR3 consists of 12 residues. Per the germline V gene, CDR1 is LNHDA and CDR2 is SQIVND (reference sequence). The V end was cut by 9 bases, the J end by 8 bases, with 13 bases between. The DNA for the CDR3 is TGTGCCAGCGGACAGACCGCCGAAAAACTGTTTTTT. Amino acid sequence: CASGQTAEKLFF.

By share, this clonotype counts as medium-sized. The chain joins TRBV4-3 to TRBJ1-2; the D is unclear. CDR3 length: 16 amino acids. CDR1 is LGHNA, CDR2 YSLEER, per germline. With 0 bases removed from V and 0 bases from J, the gap between germline ends came to 11 bases. The CDR3 coding sequence is TGCGCCAGCAGCCAAGATACGACACCCTCTAACTATGGCTACACCTTC. It specifies CASSQDTTPSNYGYTF.

This clonotype was counted between two and nine times. The chain is built from TRBV5-1 and TRBJ2-1, with a weak D call TRBD1 (5 bases). The CDR3 spans 12 residues. V was trimmed by 0 bases and J by 7 bases, leaving 5 bases between them. Looked up from germline, CDR1 is SGHRS and CDR2 is YFSETQ. The CDR3 bases are TGCGCCAGCAGCTTGGAGGGGAATGAGCAGTTCTTC. Amino acids: CASSLEGNEQFF.

By sample fraction, this clonotype is large. The gene calls are TRBV20-1 and TRBJ2-3; no clear D gene. Trimming shortened V by 5 bases and J by 2 bases, and 8 bases separated the two germline ends. The CDR3 spans 12 residues. Germline CDR1 is DFQATT and CDR2 is SNEGSKA (reference sequence). CDR3 residues: CSAGIATDTQYF. The CDR3 DNA reads as TGCAGTGCTGGGATAGCCACAGATACGCAGTATTTT.

In its sample, this clonotype ranks as medium-sized. The J gene is TRBJ2-1, the V gene TRBV27; 12 positions match TRBD2. From germline, CDR1 is MNHEY and CDR2 SMNVEV (reference sequence). After removal of 5 bases from V and 7 bases from J, the junction contained 9 bases not matched to a gene. The CDR3 spans 16 residues. CDR3: CASSTRQTSGSNEQFF. The CDR3 bases are TGTGCCAGCAGTACGCGGCAGACTAGCGGGAGTAATGAGCAGTTCTTC.

The chain couples TRBV7-2 to TRBJ1-6; 8 positions match TRBD1. After removal of 0 bases from V and 9 bases from J, the junction contained 4 bases not matched to a gene. The CDR3 length is 15 residues. The germline CDR1 and CDR2 sequences are SGHTA and FQGNSA. CDR3 DNA: TGTGCCAGCAGCTTAGCTGACAGGGGTGGTTCACCCCTCCACTTT. It encodes CASSLADRGGSPLHF.

This clonotype is judged medium-sized (0.01 to 0.1%). CDR3 sequence (DNA): TGTGCCAGCAGTTACTCCGGGGGGGCCAAAAACATTCAGTACTTC. Translated: CASSYSGGAKNIQYF. The J gene is TRBJ2-4, the V gene TRBV6-6, with 7 bases fitting TRBD2. The junction had 0 bases not matched to a gene; V was cut back by 0 bases and J by 1 base. This CDR3 comprises 15 residues. Germline V lookup: CDR1 MNHNY, CDR2 SVGAGI (reference sequence).

V gene TRBV7-3 combines with J gene TRBJ2-1, with 11 bases fitting TRBD2. The CDR3 has 15 amino acids. The junction had 4 bases not matched to a gene; V was cut back by 5 bases and J by 4 bases. Germline V gene data show CDR1 as SGHTA and CDR2 as FQGTGA. Written as DNA, the CDR3 is TGTGCCAGCAGCCTGGGACTAGCGGCTTACAATGAGCAGTTCTTC. Translating gives CASSLGLAAYNEQFF.

This clonotype is termed medium-sized. The chain has TRBV20-1 and TRBJ2-7; D could derive from TRBD1 or TRBD2 (6 bases each). Germline V gives CDR1 DFQATT, CDR2 SNEGSKA (reference sequence). CDR3 length: 15 residues. Trimming took off 6 bases at V and 3 bases at J, with 21 bases between the two ends. The CDR3 DNA is TGCAGTGCCATAGGGGGGCCTGCGGGGCTCTACGAGCAGTACTTC. Its translation is CSAIGGPAGLYEQYF.

This clonotype is judged medium-sized. V usage is TRBV5-5 and J usage is TRBJ1-2; maybe TRBD1 (5 bases). CDR3 size: 13 residues. V was cut by 0 bases and J by 7 bases, with 10 bases left in between. In germline, CDR1 is SGHKS, CDR2 YYEKEE (reference sequence). The CDR3: CASSLGTLSGYTF. The CDR3 bases are TGTGCCAGCAGCTTGGGGACACTCTCTGGCTACACCTTC.

This clonotype was found once. J is TRBJ1-2 and V is TRBV11-2; 9 bases are a match to TRBD1. This CDR3 has 14 amino acids. Germline-derived CDR1 and CDR2 are SGHAT and FQNNGV. The V segment lost 5 bases and the J segment 8 bases; nucleotides outside the gene matches: 9. CDR3 amino acids: CASSQGQGSRGYTF. In nucleotides, the CDR3 is TGTGCCAGCAGCCAAGGACAGGGGTCTCGGGGCTACACCTTC.

This clonotype is classed as medium-sized (0.01 to 0.1%). The V and J genes are TRBV5-4 and TRBJ2-2; TRBD1 might be the D (5 bases). Germline lookup yields CDR1 SGHNT and CDR2 YYREEE (reference sequence). The V end was cut by 9 bases, the J end by 6 bases, with 15 bases between. This CDR3 has 13 amino acids. The CDR3 nucleotides read TGTGCCACCAAAACCAAGGGGTCCGGGGAGCTGTTTTTT. Its protein is CATKTKGSGELFF.